A single TCR beta chain is shown here with its context. The antigen is undetermined. The sample originates from a study of cytomegalovirus exposure and HLA in healthy donors. Study conclusions and caveats: TRBV6-2, TRBV6-3 and other indistinguishable V segments were excluded. HLA restriction was apparent for most CMV-associated TCR beta chains in a later analysis.

PCR used 60 Vbeta primers and 13 Jbeta primers. The method was immunoSEQ multiplex PCR; TCRdb's version includes in-frame clones alone and lacks a portion of them. This table holds over 100,000 clones. All donors participated as healthy donors of bone marrow. Per the germline V gene, CDR1 is SGHRS and CDR2 is YFSETQ. The CDR3 consists of 20 residues. V was clipped by 3 bases and J by 0 bases; unmatched bases: 13. The sequencing input was PBMCs. This sequence was found in a woman between 40 and 55 years old in good health and CMV-seropositive. J is TRBJ2-1 and V is TRBV5-1; 12 bases are shared with TRBD2. The CDR3 nucleotides are TGCGCCAGCAGCTCGGTTGGTGGACTAGCGGGACCTAGCTCCTACAATGAGCAGTTCTTC. Amino acid sequence: CASSSVGGLAGPSSYNEQFF.